The clone carrying this TCR beta chain was picked up a small number of times. The antigen remains undetermined. Random hexamers were used to reverse transcribe an amount of roughly 0.45 to 1 ug RNA. TCRdb processed the immunoSEQ multiplex PCR reads anew with MiXCR; each CDR3 protein has one entry. The sample has around 140,000 distinct CDR3 sequences, over 80% seen once; the top ten hold 0.5% to 0.65%. V was trimmed by 0 bases and J by 2 bases, leaving 11 bases between them. The CDR3 is 16 amino acids. Germline V gene data show CDR1 as LGHNA and CDR2 as YSLEER. This entry comes from a study of CD8 T cells in Susac syndrome. Findings of the study overall: A relatively small number of individuals underwent TCR sequencing and HLA analysis.

CD8+ and CD4+ T cells from blood underwent TCR beta sequencing, which was carried out in a high-throughput format. Sequencing was done on a sample of CD8+ T cells from PBMCs. The chain links TRBV4-3 to TRBJ1-5, with D maybe TRBD1 (6 bases). The receptor's source is a human donor with multiple sclerosis. In nucleotides, the CDR3 is TGCGCCAGCAGCCAAGACAGGGGTAGTGGCAATCAGCCCCAGCATTTT. This translates into CASSQDRGSGNQPQHF.